This T cell receptor (beta chain) came from a study of shared clonotypes between healthy human individuals. CDR1 and CDR2 from the germline V gene are MNHEY and SMNVEV (reference sequence). This CDR3 contains 15 residues. V shed 7 bases and J shed 7 bases, with 19 bases lying between them. The assay was immunoSEQ multiplex PCR, and TCRdb's table has in-frame clones only and misses some. The sample consists of 650,000 to 800,000 clones, about 90% of them appearing once. CD8 cells classed as naive were CD45RO-negative and positively selected for CCR7, excluding terminally differentiated effector memory CD45RA+ cells.

The TCR originated in a man younger than 45 in good health. Material for sequencing was naive CD8+ T cells sorted from blood. The J gene is TRBJ1-4, the V gene TRBV27, with D possibly matching TRBD1 (5 bases). CDR3 sequence: CASKGLGSEFEKLFF. In DNA form, the CDR3 reads TGTGCCAGCAAGGGGCTGGGCTCGGAATTTGAAAAACTGTTTTTT.